This TCR beta chain was captured by sequencing in a study of T cells in Graves' hyperthyroidism and ophthalmopathy. There are 16 residues in the CDR3. Trimming left V 4 bases short and J 7 bases short, with 20 bases between. CDR1 SGHRS and CDR2 YFSETQ come from the germline V gene. Uncontrolled infection, other autoimmune disease, pregnancy or lactation disqualified patients from enrolment. Thyroid ultrasound, orbital computed tomography, clinical symptoms, and serum thyroxine and TRAb underpinned diagnoses. Study results and limitations: Blood samples included most of the expanded thyroid clonotypes exceeding 0.001.

Template material for amplifying TCR beta CDR3 regions consisted of RNA transcripts. HTBI primers were employed in a first-round RT-PCR of the TCR CDR3. MiXCR, run by TCRdb on the multiplex PCR reads, gives a single entry per CDR3 protein. The sample includes about 410,000 distinct CDR3 sequences, roughly 14% of them seen just once. A note on this clonotype: Its specificity is unknown. It may be a read error: a sequence one base away is much more abundant.

The receptor's source is a man in his late teens or twenties with Graves' ophthalmopathy. The rearrangement uses TRBV5-1 and TRBJ1-4; no firm D call. Sequenced: blood. The chain's CDR3 is CASSPGSSPLGEKLFF. As DNA, the CDR3 is TGCGCCAGCAGCCCCGGATCTTCGCCTCTGGGTGAAAAACTGTTTTTT.